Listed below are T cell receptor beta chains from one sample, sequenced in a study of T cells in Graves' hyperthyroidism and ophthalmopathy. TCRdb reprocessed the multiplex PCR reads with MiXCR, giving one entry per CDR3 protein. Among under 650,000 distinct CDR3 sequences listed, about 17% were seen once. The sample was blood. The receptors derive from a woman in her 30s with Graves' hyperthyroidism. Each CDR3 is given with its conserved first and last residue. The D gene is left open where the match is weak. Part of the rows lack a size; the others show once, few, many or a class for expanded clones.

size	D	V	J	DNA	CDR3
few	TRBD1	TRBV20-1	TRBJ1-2	TGCAGTGCTTACACAGGGGTGGAAGGTGGCTACACCTTC	CSAYTGVEGGYTF
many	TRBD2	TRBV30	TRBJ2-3	TGTGCCTGGAGTGGGGCTAGCGGGGGGGATACGCAGTATTTT	CAWSGASGGDTQYF
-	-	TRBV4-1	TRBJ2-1	TGCGCCAGCAGCCAAGATCTTGGGGGAGAAGGTGAGCAGTTCTTC	CASSQDLGGEGEQFF
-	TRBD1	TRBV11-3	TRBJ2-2	TGTGCCAGCAGCCAAGACAGGGGCGGCACTAGGAGGAACACCGGGGAGCTGTTTTTT	CASSQDRGGTRRNTGELFF
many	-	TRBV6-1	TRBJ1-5	TGTGCCAGCATGGGTTATAGCAATCAGCCCCAGCATTTT	CASMGYSNQPQHF
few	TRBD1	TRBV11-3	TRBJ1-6	TGTGCCAGCAGCCCCAGGGGGTGGAATTCACCCCTCCACTTT	CASSPRGWNSPLHF
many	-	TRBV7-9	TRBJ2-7	TGTGCCAGCAGCCCGCTGCAGTACGAGCAGTACTTC	CASSPLQYEQYF
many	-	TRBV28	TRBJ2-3	TGTGCCAGCAGTACCCCGGGCGCAGGAACAGATACGCAGTATTTT	CASSTPGAGTDTQYF
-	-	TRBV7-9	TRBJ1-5	TGTGCCAGCAGTTTAGGGGCGAGGAATCAGCCCCAGCATTTT	CASSLGARNQPQHF
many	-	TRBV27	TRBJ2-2	TGTGCCAGCAGTTTCGCGCCCGGGGAGCTGTTTTTT	CASSFAPGELFF
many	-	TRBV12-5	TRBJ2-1	TGTGCTAGTGGTTTGGTACAAGGGGGGCTCCGTGACAATGAGCAGTTCTTC	CASGLVQGGLRDNEQFF
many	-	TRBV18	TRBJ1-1	TGTGCCAGCTCACCACTCGCTCGGAACACTGAAGCTTTCTTT	CASSPLARNTEAFF
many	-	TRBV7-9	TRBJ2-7	TGTGCCAGCAGCCCCTCGGGGGCTAGGAGCTCCTACGAGCAGTACTTC	CASSPSGARSSYEQYF
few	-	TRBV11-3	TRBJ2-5	TGTGCCAGCAGCTTAGATGGTGCTACCGGGGAGACCCAGTACTTC	CASSLDGATGETQYF
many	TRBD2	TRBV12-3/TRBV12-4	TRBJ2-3	TGTGCCAGCACCAGGTCCGGGACTAGCTCCACAGATACGCAGTATTTT	CASTRSGTSSTDTQYF
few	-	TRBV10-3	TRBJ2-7	TGTGCCATCAGTGAGTCGAAGGCCAGGGCGCGGGAGCAGTACTTC	CAISESKARAREQYF
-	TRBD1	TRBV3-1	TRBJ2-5	TGTGCCAGCAGCCAATTAAGGACAGGGGGCTTCGAGACCCAGTACTTC	CASSQLRTGGFETQYF
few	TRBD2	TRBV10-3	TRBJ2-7	TGTGCCATCAGGGGGACTAGCGGATCCTACGAGCAGTACTTC	CAIRGTSGSYEQYF
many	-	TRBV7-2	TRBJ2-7	TGTGCCAGCAGCTTAGGGGCAGCGAACTACGAGCAGTACTTC	CASSLGAANYEQYF
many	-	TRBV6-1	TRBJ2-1	TGTGCCAGCGAGAAGACACAGGTATACAATGAGCAGTTCTTC	CASEKTQVYNEQFF
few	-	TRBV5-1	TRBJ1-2	TGCGCCAGCAGCTCGGCCCCGGGCGACTATGGCTACACCTTC	CASSSAPGDYGYTF
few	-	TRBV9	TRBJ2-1	TGTGCCAGCAGCGTAGGGACAACCGGGACACAGCTGGTGGCGTATGAGAATGAGCAGTTCTTC	CASSVGTTGTQLVAYENEQFF
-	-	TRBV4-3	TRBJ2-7	TGCGCCAGCAGCCAAAGCGTGTCGAGGCATGAGCAGTACTTC	CASSQSVSRHEQYF
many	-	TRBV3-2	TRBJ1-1	TGTGCCAGCAGCCCCGACGCAGGGTCAAAGAACACTGAAGCTTTCTTT	CASSPDAGSKNTEAFF
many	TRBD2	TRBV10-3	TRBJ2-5	TGTGCCATCAGTGAAGGGACTAGCACCGAGACCCAGTACTTC	CAISEGTSTETQYF
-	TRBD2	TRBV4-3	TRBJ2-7	TGCGCCAGCAGCCCTCATCTAGCGGGAGTATTAAACGAGCAGTACTTC	CASSPHLAGVLNEQYF
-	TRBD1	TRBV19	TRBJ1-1	TGTGCCAGTAGTATCAGGGACAGGGGAAAGGACACTGAAGCTTTCTTT	CASSIRDRGKDTEAFF
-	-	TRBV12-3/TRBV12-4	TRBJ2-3	TGTGCCAGCAGTTCCGGGATCGGAGGAACAGATACGCAGTATTTT	CASSSGIGGTDTQYF
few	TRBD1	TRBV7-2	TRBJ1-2	TGTGCCAGCAGGGACAGGGGATTTTATGGCTACACCTTC	CASRDRGFYGYTF
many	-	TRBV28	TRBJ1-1	TGTGCCAGCAGTGAATTCGGCCAGGGTAGGGCAGCTTTCTTT	CASSEFGQGRAAFF
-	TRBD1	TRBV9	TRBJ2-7	TGTGCCAGCAGCGTAGCTTCCGGACAGGGGTTCGAGCAGTACTTC	CASSVASGQGFEQYF
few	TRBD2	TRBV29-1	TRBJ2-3	TGCAGCGTACACGGCTCCACTAGCGGGGCCTCTAGCACAGATACGCAGTATTTT	CSVHGSTSGASSTDTQYF
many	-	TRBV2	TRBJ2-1	TGTGCCAGCAGTGAGCGAACAGCCGCTGAGCAGTTCTTC	CASSERTAAEQFF
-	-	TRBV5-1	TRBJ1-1	TGCGCCAGCAGCTTGGACAGCACGATGAACACTGAAGCTTTCTTT	CASSLDSTMNTEAFF
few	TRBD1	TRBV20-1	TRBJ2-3	TGCAGTGCTAGGGGGGTCAGGGGGCGTGAAGATACGCAGTATTTT	CSARGVRGREDTQYF
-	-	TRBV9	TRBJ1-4	TGTGCCAGCAGCGTAGTTCCAGGTGAAAAACTGTTTTTT	CASSVVPGEKLFF
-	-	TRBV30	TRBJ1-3	TGTGCCTGGAGTGTCGGCAGCGTCTCTGGAAACACCATATATTTT	CAWSVGSVSGNTIYF
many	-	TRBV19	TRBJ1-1	TGTGCCAGTAGTTACGGGAGTGGAGCGGTGACTGAAGCTTTCTTT	CASSYGSGAVTEAFF
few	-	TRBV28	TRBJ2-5	TGTGCCAGCCCTTATAGCAGGGCAGAGACCCAGTACTTC	CASPYSRAETQYF
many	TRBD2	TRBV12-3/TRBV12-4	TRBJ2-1	TGTGCCAGCAGTCGACTAGCGGACTACAATGAGCAGTTCTTC	CASSRLADYNEQFF
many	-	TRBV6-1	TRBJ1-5	TGTGCCAGCAAGTTGGGACGGCTCCCGTTTCAGCCCCAGCATTTT	CASKLGRLPFQPQHF